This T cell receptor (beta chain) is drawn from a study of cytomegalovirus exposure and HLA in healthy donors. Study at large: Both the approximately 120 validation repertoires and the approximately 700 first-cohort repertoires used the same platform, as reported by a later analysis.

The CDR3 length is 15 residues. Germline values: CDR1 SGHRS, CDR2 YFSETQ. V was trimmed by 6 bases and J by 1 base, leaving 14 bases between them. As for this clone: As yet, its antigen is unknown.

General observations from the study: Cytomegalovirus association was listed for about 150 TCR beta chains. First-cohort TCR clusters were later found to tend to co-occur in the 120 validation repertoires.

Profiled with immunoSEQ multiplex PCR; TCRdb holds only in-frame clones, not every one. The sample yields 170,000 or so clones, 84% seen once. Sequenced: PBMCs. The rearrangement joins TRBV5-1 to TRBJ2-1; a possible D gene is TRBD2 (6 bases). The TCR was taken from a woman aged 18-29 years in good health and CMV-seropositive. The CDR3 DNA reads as TGCGCCAGCACCTCTGGCGGGGATTCCTACAATGAGCAGTTCTTC. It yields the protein CASTSGGDSYNEQFF.